These T cell receptor beta chains were read from a single sample in a study of PD-1 blockade in classical Hodgkin lymphoma. Only in-frame clones appear in the TCRdb table, and some are missing; sequencing was by immunoSEQ multiplex PCR. The table has about 6,800 clones, 76% seen once. Sequenced here: peripheral blood mononuclear cells (PBMCs), sampled before the second cycle of nivolumab. Every receptor here comes from a human donor with classical Hodgkin lymphoma. Each CDR3 is given with its conserved first and last residue. A D gene is named only where the DNA matches it firmly.

TRBJ1-2,NA,TRBV11-2,TGTGCCAGCAGCGGGGGCAGGGGTCCCGGCTATGGCTACACCTTC,CASSGGRGPGYGYTF
TRBJ2-7,TRBD1,TRBV15,TGTGCCACCAGCAGAGGGGGACAGCTCTCCTACGAGCAGTACTTC,CATSRGGQLSYEQYF
TRBJ2-2,NA,TRBV5-4,TGTGCCAGCAGCTTGGTGGCAACGAACACCGGGGAGCTGTTTTTT,CASSLVATNTGELFF
TRBJ2-1,NA,TRBV5-1,TGCGCCAGCAGCTTGATCCCAGGGGGGGGCCTCTCCTACAATGAGCAGTTCTTC,CASSLIPGGGLSYNEQFF
TRBJ1-2,NA,TRBV18,TGTGCCAGCTCACCACGGGACACCCTCTATGGCTACACCTTC,CASSPRDTLYGYTF
TRBJ2-5,NA,TRBV6-5,TGTGCCAGCAGTTTAGGGGCGGGACACCCAAGGACCCAGTACTTC,CASSLGAGHPRTQYF
TRBJ2-3,NA,TRBV4-2,TGTGCCAGCAGCCAAGAGGGCTGGGGCTTGGGGAATACGCAGTATTTT,CASSQEGWGLGNTQYF
TRBJ2-7,NA,TRBV7-6,TGTGCCAGCAGCTTAACCCTGGACCAGTTTGCCGAGCAGTACTTC,CASSLTLDQFAEQYF
TRBJ1-1,NA,TRBV19,TGTGCCACCCACGGCGCGGCAGCCGGTCACGGAGCTTTCTTT,CATHGAAAGHGAFF
TRBJ1-3,NA,TRBV4-1,TGCGCCAGCAGCCCTCGGGGGGGTATTAACTCTGGAAACACCATATATTTT,CASSPRGGINSGNTIYF
TRBJ2-4,NA,TRBV28,TGTGCCAGCAGTTCCTCGGCGGGACAACAAAACATTCAGTACTTC,CASSSSAGQQNIQYF
TRBJ2-1,TRBD2,TRBV7-3,TGTGCCAGCAGCTTAACTTTAGCGGGGTACAATGAGCAGTTCTTC,CASSLTLAGYNEQFF
TRBJ1-5,NA,TRBV7-6,TGTGCCAGCAGCTTAGTGGGGGGCAGCAATCAGCCCCAGCATTTT,CASSLVGGSNQPQHF
TRBJ2-7,NA,TRBV11-2,TGTGCCAGCAGCTTAGGTCCAGACTTAGCCTACGAGCAGTACTTC,CASSLGPDLAYEQYF
TRBJ2-1,NA,TRBV7-2,TGTGCCAGCTTGCGGAGCTCCTACAATGAGCAGTTCTTC,CASLRSSYNEQFF
TRBJ1-3,NA,TRBV27,TGTGCCAGCAGTTCCGGGAGGGGACTCGACACCATATATTTT,CASSSGRGLDTIYF